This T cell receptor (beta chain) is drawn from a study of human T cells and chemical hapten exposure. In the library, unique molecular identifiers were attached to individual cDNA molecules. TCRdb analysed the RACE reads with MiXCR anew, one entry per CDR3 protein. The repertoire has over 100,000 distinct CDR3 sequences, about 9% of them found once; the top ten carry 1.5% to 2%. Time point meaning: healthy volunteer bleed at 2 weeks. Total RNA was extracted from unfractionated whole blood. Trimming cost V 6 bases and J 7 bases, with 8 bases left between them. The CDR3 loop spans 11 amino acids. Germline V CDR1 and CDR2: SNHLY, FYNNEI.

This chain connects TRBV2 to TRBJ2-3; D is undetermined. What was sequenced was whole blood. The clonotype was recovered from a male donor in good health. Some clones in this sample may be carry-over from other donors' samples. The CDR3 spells CASSLVNTQYF. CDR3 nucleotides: TGTGCCAGCAGCTTGGTAAATACGCAGTATTTT.